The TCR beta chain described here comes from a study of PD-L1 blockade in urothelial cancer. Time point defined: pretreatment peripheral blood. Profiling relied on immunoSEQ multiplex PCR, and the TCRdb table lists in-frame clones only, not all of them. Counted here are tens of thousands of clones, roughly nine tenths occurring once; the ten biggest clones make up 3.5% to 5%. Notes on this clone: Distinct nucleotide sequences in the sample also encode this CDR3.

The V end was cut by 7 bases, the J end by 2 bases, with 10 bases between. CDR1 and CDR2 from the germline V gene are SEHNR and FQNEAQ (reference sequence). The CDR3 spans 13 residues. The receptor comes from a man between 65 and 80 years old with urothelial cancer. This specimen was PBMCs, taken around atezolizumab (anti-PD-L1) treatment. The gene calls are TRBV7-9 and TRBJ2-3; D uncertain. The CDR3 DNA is TGTGCCAGCATCCAGCGAGACACAGATACGCAGTATTTT. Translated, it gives CASIQRDTDTQYF.